A selection of T cell receptor beta chains follows, all from one sample in a study of CD8 T cells in ankylosing spondylitis. MiXCR, run by TCRdb on the 5' RACE reads, gives a single entry per CDR3 protein. This table holds 310,000 or so distinct CDR3 sequences, approximately 20% found once. Sequencing input: blood, either unsorted or a sorted T cell fraction (not recorded which). These receptors all stem from a male donor with ankylosing spondylitis or in good health (not recorded which). Both conserved end residues are part of each CDR3. A D gene is named only where the DNA matches it firmly. Clone size is given for some rows only: seen once, a few or many times, or a class if the clone is expanded.

D gene,J gene,clone size,V gene,CDR3 protein,CDR3 DNA
TRBD1,TRBJ1-2,NA,TRBV28,CASSGGQDKYGYTF,TGTGCCAGCAGTGGGGGACAGGACAAATATGGCTACACCTTC
NA,TRBJ2-1,NA,TRBV2,CASSRLTRGDEQFF,TGTGCCAGCAGTCGACTGACTCGGGGTGATGAGCAGTTCTTC
NA,TRBJ1-6,few,TRBV5-1,CASSPDTPKGGPLHF,TGCGCCAGCAGCCCGGACACCCCTAAAGGCGGCCCCCTCCACTTT
NA,TRBJ1-5,NA,TRBV5-1,CASSFPNQPQHF,TGCGCCAGCAGCTTCCCCAATCAGCCCCAGCATTTT
NA,TRBJ1-1,few,TRBV5-6,CASSRARIGRDTEAFF,TGTGCCAGCAGCCGTGCCCGCATTGGGCGCGACACTGAAGCTTTCTTT
TRBD2,TRBJ2-1,NA,TRBV20-1,CSARDGGGRHHNEQFF,TGCAGTGCTAGAGATGGTGGCGGGAGGCACCACAATGAGCAGTTCTTC
NA,TRBJ1-5,NA,TRBV5-5,CASSLDWGNQPQHF,TGTGCCAGCAGCTTGGACTGGGGGAATCAGCCCCAGCATTTT
TRBD1,TRBJ1-2,few,TRBV27,CASSLSDRGLDGYTF,TGTGCCAGCAGTTTATCGGACAGGGGGCTGGATGGCTACACCTTC
NA,TRBJ2-5,few,TRBV29-1,CSVELRLGETQYF,TGCAGCGTTGAGCTCCGCCTGGGAGAGACCCAGTACTTC
TRBD1,TRBJ1-2,few,TRBV28,CASSLNRGLLGYTF,TGTGCCAGCAGTTTAAACAGGGGGCTTCTCGGCTACACCTTC
TRBD1,TRBJ1-1,few,TRBV11-2,CASSGQGRLAEAFF,TGTGCCAGCAGTGGACAGGGGAGGCTCGCTGAAGCTTTCTTT
TRBD1,TRBJ2-2,many,TRBV7-8,CASTTVPTGFDTGELFF,TGTGCCAGCACAACAGTACCGACAGGGTTCGACACCGGGGAGCTGTTTTTT
TRBD1,TRBJ2-1,few,TRBV28,CASSLLQGVYEQFF,TGTGCCAGCAGTTTGTTACAGGGGGTTTATGAGCAGTTCTTC
NA,TRBJ1-2,NA,TRBV18,CASSPPATLGAGGYTF,TGTGCCAGCTCACCACCGGCTACCCTGGGGGCTGGTGGCTACACCTTC
NA,TRBJ2-3,many,TRBV29-1,CSVEDKDTQYF,TGCAGCGTTGAAGACAAAGATACGCAGTATTTT
NA,TRBJ2-3,few,TRBV6-5,CASSYWTPSRADTQYF,TGTGCCAGCAGTTACTGGACACCCAGCCGGGCAGATACGCAGTATTTT
NA,TRBJ2-2,NA,TRBV5-1,CASSSWTANTGELFF,TGCGCCAGCAGCTCCTGGACAGCCAACACCGGGGAGCTGTTTTTT
NA,TRBJ2-5,few,TRBV13,CASSLGPGVLEKETQYF,TGTGCCAGCAGCTTAGGTCCAGGGGTACTAGAAAAAGAGACCCAGTACTTC
NA,TRBJ1-3,NA,TRBV9,CASSVGPLTASGNTIYF,TGTGCCAGCAGCGTAGGTCCACTCACCGCCTCTGGAAACACCATATATTTT
NA,TRBJ1-1,few,TRBV7-3,CASSPYGPGAPNTEAFF,TGTGCCAGCAGCCCTTATGGGCCAGGGGCCCCGAACACTGAAGCTTTCTTT
NA,TRBJ2-1,few,TRBV5-1,CASSLTGISYNEQFF,TGCGCCAGCAGCTTGACAGGGATCTCCTACAATGAGCAGTTCTTC
NA,TRBJ2-6,few,TRBV11-1,CVSSLVVGANVLTF,TGTGTCAGCAGCTTAGTAGTTGGGGCCAACGTCCTGACTTTC
NA,TRBJ2-2,many,TRBV29-1,CSVGQHANTGELFF,TGCAGCGTTGGGCAGCACGCGAACACCGGGGAGCTGTTTTTT
TRBD2,TRBJ2-3,few,TRBV7-9,CASSLSGGTVTDTQYF,TGTGCCAGCAGCTTGTCGGGGGGGACTGTCACAGATACGCAGTATTTT
NA,TRBJ2-2,NA,TRBV29-1,CSVAPSSGPGELFF,TGCAGCGTGGCACCATCTTCGGGCCCCGGGGAGCTGTTTTTT
NA,TRBJ1-1,few,TRBV6-5,CASSYRTVGNTEAFF,TGTGCCAGCAGTTACCGGACGGTTGGGAACACTGAAGCTTTCTTT
NA,TRBJ2-1,many,TRBV5-1,CASSPIVGSGNNEQFF,TGCGCCAGCAGCCCCATTGTCGGTAGCGGCAACAATGAGCAGTTCTTC
TRBD1,TRBJ1-5,NA,TRBV30,CAWSEQGKGHQPQHF,TGTGCCTGGAGTGAACAGGGGAAGGGCCATCAGCCCCAGCATTTT
NA,TRBJ2-2,NA,TRBV7-3,CASSVTRGGELFF,TGTGCCAGCAGCGTAACCAGGGGTGGGGAGCTGTTTTTT
TRBD2,TRBJ2-4,few,TRBV3-1,CTSSSGQPGLAGAKNIQYF,TGTACCAGCAGTTCGGGCCAGCCGGGACTAGCGGGAGCCAAAAACATTCAGTACTTC
NA,TRBJ2-5,NA,TRBV3-1,CASSQDNRETQYF,TGTGCCAGCAGCCAAGATAACAGGGAGACCCAGTACTTC
NA,TRBJ2-1,NA,TRBV7-8,CASSLERGSGNEQFF,TGTGCCAGCAGCTTAGAACGGGGCTCAGGCAATGAGCAGTTCTTC
TRBD2,TRBJ2-1,many,TRBV20-1,CSAEGGLASNEQFF,TGCAGTGCAGAGGGGGGACTAGCTAGCAATGAGCAGTTCTTC
TRBD1,TRBJ1-3,NA,TRBV29-1,CSVRDRVINTIYF,TGCAGCGTCCGGGACAGGGTAATAAACACCATATATTTT
NA,TRBJ1-5,NA,TRBV28,CASSFGVGTSLRNQPQHF,TGTGCCAGCAGTTTTGGGGTGGGCACGTCATTGAGGAATCAGCCCCAGCATTTT
NA,TRBJ2-4,many,TRBV5-1,CASSFNVQGGSAKNIQYF,TGCGCCAGCAGCTTCAACGTACAGGGTGGATCAGCCAAAAACATTCAGTACTTC
NA,TRBJ2-3,NA,TRBV5-6,CASSLDRSPSRDTQYF,TGTGCCAGCAGCTTGGACAGATCCCCTTCGCGAGATACGCAGTATTTT
NA,TRBJ2-2,many,TRBV5-1,CASSRGQNTGELFF,TGCGCCAGCAGCAGGGGACAGAACACCGGGGAGCTGTTTTTT
NA,TRBJ1-5,NA,TRBV12-3/TRBV12-4,CASSPTVPQHF,TGTGCCAGCAGTCCGACAGTCCCCCAGCATTTT
TRBD2,TRBJ2-1,NA,TRBV27,CASSWSGSSYNEQFF,TGTGCCAGCAGTTGGAGCGGGAGTTCCTACAATGAGCAGTTCTTC
TRBD1,TRBJ1-2,many,TRBV4-2,CASSQAGTGASTTF,TGTGCCAGCAGCCAAGCCGGGACAGGGGCTTCCACCACCTTC
NA,TRBJ2-3,NA,TRBV11-2,CASSPTLLAGASTDTQYF,TGTGCCAGCAGCCCCACCCTCTTGGCGGGGGCCAGCACAGATACGCAGTATTTT
NA,TRBJ1-1,NA,TRBV3-1,CASSQGTGTQNTEAFF,TGTGCCAGCAGCCAAGGTACCGGGACCCAAAACACTGAAGCTTTCTTT
NA,TRBJ1-1,few,TRBV12-3/TRBV12-4,CASTQGTEAFF,TGTGCCAGCACCCAGGGCACTGAAGCTTTCTTT
TRBD1,TRBJ2-5,NA,TRBV4-2,CASSQGQGAEETQYF,TGTGCCAGCAGCCAGGGACAGGGGGCCGAGGAGACCCAGTACTTC
NA,TRBJ2-5,many,TRBV20-1,CSARFGQETQYF,TGCAGTGCTAGATTCGGGCAAGAGACCCAGTACTTC